The entry that follows covers one T cell receptor beta chain sequence. PCR involved 60 Vbeta and 13 Jbeta primers. Assay: immunoSEQ multiplex PCR; the TCRdb copy retains only in-frame clones and omits some. The sample has 180,000 or so clones; about four fifths are singletons. The sample comes from a study of cytomegalovirus exposure and HLA in healthy donors. The CDR3 sequence is 15 residues long. V was pared by 1 base and J by 3 bases, with 10 bases between. Germline V gene sequence: CDR1 SGHTA, CDR2 FQGNSA. V and J are TRBV7-2 and TRBJ1-5; no clear D gene. The sample consisted of PBMCs. The receptor was isolated from a woman aged 25 to 39 in good health and CMV-seronegative. This CDR3 reads CASSLEAATNQPQHF. The CDR3 bases are TGTGCCAGCAGCTTAGAAGCGGCGACCAATCAGCCCCAGCATTTT.